The clone carrying this TCR beta chain was seen a handful of times. Other nucleotide sequences from this sample produce the same CDR3. This CDR3 is built from 15 residues. J was trimmed by 4 bases and V by 5 bases; bases with no gene match: 2. From germline, CDR1 is MNHEY and CDR2 SMNVEV (reference sequence). The sample is drawn from a study of cytomegalovirus exposure and HLA in healthy donors. PCR primers comprised 60 Vbeta and 13 Jbeta primers. Some clones are missing from TCRdb's copy, which holds only in-frame ones; the method was immunoSEQ multiplex PCR. The top ten hold about 2% of the sample, which has some 120,000 clones, 60% to 80% seen once.

This clonotype originated in a human donor in good health. The chain recombines TRBV27 with TRBJ2-6, with 10 bases that match TRBD1. Specimen: PBMCs. The CDR3 reads CASSRQGAGANVLTF. The CDR3 DNA sequence: TGTGCCAGCAGTAGACAGGGGGCAGGGGCCAACGTCCTGACTTTC.